Below, 11 T cell receptor beta chains from the same sample are listed, as sequenced in a study of blood T cell repertoires in COVID-19. The data were produced by immunoSEQ multiplex PCR, yet TCRdb's version contains in-frame clones alone and is incomplete. Of 100,000 or so clones in the sample, 87% were seen once. Sequencing was carried out using peripheral blood. These receptor sequences come from a human donor in a cohort sampled during active COVID-19.

The chain uses TRBV6-6 and TRBJ2-1, with 8 bases that match TRBD2. Germline trimming cut 6 bases from V and 6 bases from J; bases unmatched to any gene: 7. Germline CDR1 is MNHNY and CDR2 is SVGAGI (reference sequence). The CDR3 covers 14 residues. CDR3 nucleotides: TGTGCCAGCAGGCCCGGGACTAGAGGCAATGAGCAGTTCTTC. It yields the protein CASRPGTRGNEQFF.

The chain joins TRBV7-2 to TRBJ2-5; the D gene is possibly TRBD2 (5 bases). From germline, CDR1 is SGHTA and CDR2 FQGNSA. V dropped 1 base and J dropped 4 bases, with 13 bases sitting between them. The CDR3 is made up of 15 amino acids. CDR3 sequence reads: CASSLVNDYIETQYF. CDR3 in DNA: TGTGCCAGCAGCTTAGTAAATGACTACATAGAGACCCAGTACTTC.

This clone has just one count. This chain connects TRBV4-3 to TRBJ2-7; D not certain. Germline CDR1 LGHNA, CDR2 YSLEER. Between the trimmed V and J ends, which lost 0 bases and 2 bases, there was a span of 11 bases. The CDR3 is made up of 15 amino acids. CDR3 region: CASSQDSMGTYEQYF. CDR3 in DNA: TGCGCCAGCAGCCAAGATTCCATGGGCACCTACGAGCAGTACTTC.

The chain recombines TRBV19 with TRBJ2-5; D might be TRBD2 (6 bases). V was pared by 1 base and J by 2 bases, with 14 bases between. The germline V gene encodes CDR1 LNHDA and CDR2 SQIVND (reference sequence). CDR3 size: 16 residues. CDR3 in DNA: TGTGCCAGTAGTATAGTGAGCGGGTCCCCTCAAGAGACCCAGTACTTC. It encodes CASSIVSGSPQETQYF.

This clone is a singleton in its sample. The V gene is TRBV19, the J gene TRBJ1-1; D possibly corresponds to TRBD1 (6 bases). The length of the CDR3 is 14 residues. Germline CDR1 and CDR2: LNHDA and SQIVND (reference sequence). V dropped 2 bases and J dropped 5 bases, with 12 bases sitting between them. CDR3 region: CASSIRTGYTEAFF. The DNA for the CDR3 is TGTGCCAGTAGTATACGAACAGGGTATACTGAAGCTTTCTTT.

In this sample, this clone turned up once. The rearrangement links TRBV9 to TRBJ2-3; TRBD2 is a possible D gene (6 bases). The CDR3 is 12 amino acids. Between the trimmed V and J ends, which lost 4 bases and 6 bases, there was a span of 9 bases. Germline CDR1 SGDLS, CDR2 YYNGEE. In nucleotides, the CDR3 is TGTGCCAGCAGCCCCAGCGGGGATACGCAGTATTTT. Translating it yields CASSPSGDTQYF.

This clone was seen just once. The chain is built from TRBV11-2 and TRBJ1-1; 8 positions match TRBD1. Looked up from germline, CDR1 is SGHAT and CDR2 is FQNNGV. This CDR3 spans 15 amino acids. Trimming cost V 4 bases and J 1 base; bases outside gene matches: 5. CDR3 residues: CASSSLQGENTEAFF. The CDR3, as DNA: TGTGCCAGCAGCTCCCTACAGGGGGAGAACACTGAAGCTTTCTTT.

V is TRBV4-2 and J is TRBJ1-1; D is possibly TRBD1 (6 bases). Trimming stripped 1 base from V and 5 bases from J, with 20 bases between. Germline lookup yields CDR1 LGHNA and CDR2 YNFKEQ. The CDR3 consists of 17 residues. In DNA form, the CDR3 reads TGTGCCAGCAGCCAAGTTTCTAGGGGCAGGGGCGAAACTGAAGCTTTCTTT. Protein sequence: CASSQVSRGRGETEAFF.

V gene TRBV21-1 combines with J gene TRBJ2-3; the DNA was not used to check the table's D call, TRBD2. TRBV21-1 is a pseudogene. The CDR3 covers 13 residues. Here the CDR3 reads CATSEGFLDTQYF. The CDR3 DNA reads TGTGCCACCTCGGAGGGCTTCTTAGATACGCAGTATTTT.

This rearrangement joins TRBV10-3 to TRBJ2-2; 9 bases are a match to TRBD1. The germline V gene has CDR1 ENHRY and CDR2 SYGVKD. With V trimmed by 9 bases and J by 5 bases, 7 bases remained unmatched. The CDR3 runs to 14 residues. CDR3 in DNA: TGTGCCATAATTGCGGGACAGGGTACCGGGGAGCTGTTTTTT. Protein: CAIIAGQGTGELFF.

This chain connects TRBV6-5 to TRBJ2-7, with 9 bases identical to TRBD1. The CDR3 is 15 amino acids. V lost 6 bases to trimming and J lost 7 bases; unmatched junction nucleotides: 13. Germline V lookup: CDR1 MNHEY, CDR2 SVGAGI. In nucleotides, the CDR3 is TGTGCCAGCAGACCCCCCGGGACAGGGCTTGAAGAGCAGTACTTC. This translates into CASRPPGTGLEEQYF.